This T cell receptor (beta chain) was recovered during a study of blood T cell repertoires in COVID-19. Germline V CDR1 and CDR2: LGHNA, YSLEER. The V and J ends lost 0 bases and 0 bases respectively, with 5 bases between them. The CDR3 length is 15 residues. Libraries were prepared by immunoSEQ multiplex PCR; TCRdb keeps only in-frame clonotypes and omits some of them. The sample records more than 150,000 clones, more than 80% being singletons. The chain employs TRBV4-3 and TRBJ1-4; no reliable D call. The sequence derives from a woman at least 80 years old with COVID-19, enrolled during active disease. Sequencing was carried out using peripheral blood. Here the CDR3 DNA reads TGCGCCAGCAGCCAAGATCCGTCAACTAATGAAAAACTGTTTTTT. It is translated as CASSQDPSTNEKLFF.